These T cell receptor beta chains were read from a single sample in a study of blood T cell repertoires in COVID-19. Assay: immunoSEQ multiplex PCR; the TCRdb copy retains only in-frame clones and omits some. The sample holds around 290,000 clones; roughly nine tenths are singletons and the top ten take over 2%. Sequenced sample: peripheral blood. These receptors originate from a woman aged 25 to 39 with COVID-19, enrolled during active disease. Both conserved end residues are trimmed from each CDR3.

cdr3_aa: ASSNSLGGNSPLH; j_call: TRBJ1-6; v_call: TRBV4-1
cdr3_aa: ASSSQGGSGNTIY; j_call: TRBJ1-3; v_call: TRBV11-2
cdr3_aa: ASSQGTVSGYT; j_call: TRBJ1-2; v_call: TRBV3-1/TRBV3-2
cdr3_aa: ASSLASGQGGGYT; j_call: TRBJ1-2; v_call: TRBV7-9
cdr3_aa: ASSVQFNSPLH; j_call: TRBJ1-6; v_call: TRBV19
cdr3_aa: ASTGYVGNYGYT; j_call: TRBJ1-2; v_call: TRBV28
cdr3_aa: ASSLEGAGGNTIY; j_call: TRBJ1-3; v_call: TRBV7-8
cdr3_aa: ASSLEQVVSNQPQH; j_call: TRBJ1-5; v_call: TRBV28
cdr3_aa: ATSRDRGKEKLF; j_call: TRBJ1-4; v_call: TRBV15
cdr3_aa: AWIRDSYSNTGELF; j_call: TRBJ2-2; v_call: TRBV30
cdr3_aa: ASSGQGLSNEKLF; j_call: TRBJ1-4; v_call: TRBV27
cdr3_aa: ASSDRTRTTEGEQF; j_call: TRBJ2-1; v_call: TRBV25-1
cdr3_aa: ASSGIGGGDQPQH; j_call: TRBJ1-5; v_call: TRBV2
cdr3_aa: ASSLGPSGNTIY; j_call: TRBJ1-3; v_call: TRBV7-3
cdr3_aa: ASSYRGSGANVLT; j_call: TRBJ2-6; v_call: TRBV28
cdr3_aa: ASRLLASRSNTGELF; j_call: TRBJ2-2; v_call: TRBV5-4
cdr3_aa: ASSISVSSYNEQF; j_call: TRBJ2-1; v_call: TRBV19
cdr3_aa: ASSLAITGGVDEQF; j_call: TRBJ2-1; v_call: TRBV7-8
cdr3_aa: ASSQEAGARETQY; j_call: TRBJ2-5; v_call: TRBV3-1/TRBV3-2
cdr3_aa: SARGGREEY; j_call: TRBJ2-7; v_call: TRBV20-1
cdr3_aa: ASSLRTGGEKLF; j_call: TRBJ1-4; v_call: TRBV5-1
cdr3_aa: ASSTLAPGGLSNQPQH; j_call: TRBJ1-5; v_call: TRBV5-5
cdr3_aa: ASSLWQTGNTIY; j_call: TRBJ1-3; v_call: TRBV28
cdr3_aa: ASSSKTGRTDTQY; j_call: TRBJ2-3; v_call: TRBV11-3
cdr3_aa: SASQGTGFATNEKLF; j_call: TRBJ1-4; v_call: TRBV20-1
cdr3_aa: ASSLVIAGVEETQY; j_call: TRBJ2-5; v_call: TRBV5-1
cdr3_aa: ASSRDFYEQY; j_call: TRBJ2-7; v_call: TRBV7-9
cdr3_aa: ATSRVNSEQF; j_call: TRBJ2-1; v_call: TRBV15
cdr3_aa: ASGLGVDQPQH; j_call: TRBJ1-5; v_call: TRBV12-5
cdr3_aa: ASSQGQGIVYEQY; j_call: TRBJ2-7; v_call: TRBV4-1
cdr3_aa: AISESDGDQPQH; j_call: TRBJ1-5; v_call: TRBV10-3
cdr3_aa: ASSLFSGRGGETQY; j_call: TRBJ2-5; v_call: TRBV28
cdr3_aa: SASWGINSPLH; j_call: TRBJ1-6; v_call: TRBV20-1
cdr3_aa: ASSYWGTSGSSETQY; j_call: TRBJ2-5; v_call: TRBV6-2/TRBV6-3
cdr3_aa: AISGAGYEQY; j_call: TRBJ2-7; v_call: TRBV10-3
cdr3_aa: ASSPGRDFGTDTQY; j_call: TRBJ2-3; v_call: TRBV5-1
cdr3_aa: ASSGGQGGTDTQY; j_call: TRBJ2-3; v_call: TRBV5-1
cdr3_aa: SVDRAGYGYT; j_call: TRBJ1-2; v_call: TRBV29-1
cdr3_aa: ASSVELAGYSEQF; j_call: TRBJ2-1; v_call: TRBV9
cdr3_aa: ASSLPRGGYT; j_call: TRBJ1-2; v_call: TRBV7-9
cdr3_aa: ASSYKQGAYNEQF; j_call: TRBJ2-1; v_call: TRBV27
cdr3_aa: ASSLDGQGYEQY; j_call: TRBJ2-7; v_call: TRBV11-3
cdr3_aa: ASSQDQREAYEQY; j_call: TRBJ2-7; v_call: TRBV3-1/TRBV3-2
cdr3_aa: ASSPYSGSTDTQY; j_call: TRBJ2-3; v_call: TRBV11-2
cdr3_aa: ASGSLISGTSGRADESSYNEQF; j_call: TRBJ2-1; v_call: TRBV12-5
cdr3_aa: ASSEGGLQSNTEAF; j_call: TRBJ1-1; v_call: TRBV2